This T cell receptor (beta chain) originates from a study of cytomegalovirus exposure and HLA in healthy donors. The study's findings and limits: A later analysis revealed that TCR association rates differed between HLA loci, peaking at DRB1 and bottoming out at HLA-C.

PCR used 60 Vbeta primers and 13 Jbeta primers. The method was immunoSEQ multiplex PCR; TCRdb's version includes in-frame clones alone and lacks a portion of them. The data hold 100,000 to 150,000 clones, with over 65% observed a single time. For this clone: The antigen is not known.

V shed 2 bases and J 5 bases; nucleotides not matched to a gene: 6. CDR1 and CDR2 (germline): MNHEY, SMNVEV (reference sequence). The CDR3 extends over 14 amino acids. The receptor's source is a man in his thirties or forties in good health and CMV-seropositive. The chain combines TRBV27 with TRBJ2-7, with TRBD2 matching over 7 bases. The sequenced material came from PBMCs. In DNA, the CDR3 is TGTGCCAGCAGTTTAGCGGGGGAAACCCACGAGCAGTACTTC. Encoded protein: CASSLAGETHEQYF.